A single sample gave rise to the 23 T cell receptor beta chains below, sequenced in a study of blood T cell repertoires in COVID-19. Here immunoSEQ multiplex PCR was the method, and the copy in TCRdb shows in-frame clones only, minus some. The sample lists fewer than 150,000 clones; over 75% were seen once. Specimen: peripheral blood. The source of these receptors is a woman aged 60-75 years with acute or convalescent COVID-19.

In DNA, the CDR3 is TGTGCCAGTAGTACAGGGGAAGGTCAGCCCCAGCATTTT. Its protein product is CASSTGEGQPQHF. The chain couples TRBV19 to TRBJ1-5; D perhaps matches TRBD1 (6 bases). V was trimmed by 4 bases and J by 6 bases, leaving 10 bases between them. This CDR3 contains 13 residues. CDR1 is LNHDA, CDR2 SQIVND, per germline (reference sequence).

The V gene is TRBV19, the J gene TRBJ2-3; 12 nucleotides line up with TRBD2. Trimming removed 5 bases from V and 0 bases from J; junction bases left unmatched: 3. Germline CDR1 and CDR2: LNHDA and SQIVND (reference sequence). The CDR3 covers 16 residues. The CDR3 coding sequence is TGTGCCAGTAGTTCCGGGACTAGCGGGAGCACAGATACGCAGTATTTT. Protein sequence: CASSSGTSGSTDTQYF.

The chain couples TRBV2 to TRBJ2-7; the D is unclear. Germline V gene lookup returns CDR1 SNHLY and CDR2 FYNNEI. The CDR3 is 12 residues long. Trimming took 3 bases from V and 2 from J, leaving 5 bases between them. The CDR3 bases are TGTGCCAGCAGTGATCTACCCTACGAGCAGTACGTC. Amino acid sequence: CASSDLPYEQYV.

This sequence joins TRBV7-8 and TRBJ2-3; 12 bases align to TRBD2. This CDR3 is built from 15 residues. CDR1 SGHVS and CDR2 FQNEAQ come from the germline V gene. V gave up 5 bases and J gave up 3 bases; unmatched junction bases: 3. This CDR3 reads CASSKGLAGTDTQYF. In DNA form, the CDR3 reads TGTGCCAGCAGCAAAGGACTAGCGGGGACAGATACGCAGTATTTT.

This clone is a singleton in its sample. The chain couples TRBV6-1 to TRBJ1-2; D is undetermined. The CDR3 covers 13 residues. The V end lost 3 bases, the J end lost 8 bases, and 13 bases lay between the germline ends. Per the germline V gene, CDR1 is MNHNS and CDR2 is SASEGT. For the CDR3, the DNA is TGTGCCAGCAGTGAGCGGGCGGGCGTAGGCTACACCTTC. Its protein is CASSERAGVGYTF.

This chain's CDR3 is CASKGEMNTGELFF. In nucleotides, the CDR3 is TGTGCCAGCAAGGGGGAAATGAACACCGGGGAGCTGTTTTTT. The chain carries TRBV2 and TRBJ2-2, with a possible D match to TRBD1 (6 bases). The CDR3 is 14 residues long. V lost 7 bases and J lost 1, with 10 bases in between. The germline V gene encodes CDR1 SNHLY and CDR2 FYNNEI.

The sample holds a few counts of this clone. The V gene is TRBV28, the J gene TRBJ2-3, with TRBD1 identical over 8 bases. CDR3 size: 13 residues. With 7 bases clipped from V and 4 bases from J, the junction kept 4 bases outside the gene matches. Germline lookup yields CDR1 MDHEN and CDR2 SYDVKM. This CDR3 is CASNTQGADTQYF. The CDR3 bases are TGTGCCAGCAACACACAGGGGGCAGATACGCAGTATTTT.

CDR3 coding DNA: TGTGCCAGTAGTAATTCGCCAGGGGAGCAGTTCTTC. Protein product: CASSNSPGEQFF. The V gene is TRBV19, the J gene TRBJ2-1; perhaps TRBD1 as D (5 bases). The CDR3 has 12 amino acids. The germline gives CDR1 LNHDA, CDR2 SQIVND (reference sequence). V was clipped by 4 bases and J by 10 bases, with 11 bases between them.

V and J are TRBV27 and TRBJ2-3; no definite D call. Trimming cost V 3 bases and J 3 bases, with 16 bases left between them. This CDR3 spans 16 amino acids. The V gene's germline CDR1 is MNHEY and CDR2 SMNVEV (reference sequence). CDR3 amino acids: CASSLVRPPGTDTQYF. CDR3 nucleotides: TGTGCCAGCAGTTTGGTGAGGCCCCCCGGTACAGATACGCAGTATTTT.

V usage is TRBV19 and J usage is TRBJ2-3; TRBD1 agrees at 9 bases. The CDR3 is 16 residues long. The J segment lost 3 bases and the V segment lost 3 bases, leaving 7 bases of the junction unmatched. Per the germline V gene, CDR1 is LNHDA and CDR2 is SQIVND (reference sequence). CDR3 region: CASSMALGQGTDTQYF. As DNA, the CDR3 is TGTGCCAGTAGTATGGCATTGGGACAGGGAACAGATACGCAGTATTTT.

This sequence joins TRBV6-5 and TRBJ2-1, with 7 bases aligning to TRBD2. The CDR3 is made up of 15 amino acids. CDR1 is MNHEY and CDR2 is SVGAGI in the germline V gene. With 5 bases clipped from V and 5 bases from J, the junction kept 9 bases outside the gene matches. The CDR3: CASSPAGLGNNEQFF. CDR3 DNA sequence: TGTGCCAGCAGTCCTGCCGGACTAGGGAACAATGAGCAGTTCTTC.

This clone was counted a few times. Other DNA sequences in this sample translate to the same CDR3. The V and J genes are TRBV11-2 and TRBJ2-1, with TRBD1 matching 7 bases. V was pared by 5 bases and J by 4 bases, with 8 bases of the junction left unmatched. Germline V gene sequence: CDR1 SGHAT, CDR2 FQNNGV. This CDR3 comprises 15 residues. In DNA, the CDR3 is TGTGCCAGCAGCCCTACGGGACAGACTTACAATGAGCAGTTCTTC. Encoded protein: CASSPTGQTYNEQFF.

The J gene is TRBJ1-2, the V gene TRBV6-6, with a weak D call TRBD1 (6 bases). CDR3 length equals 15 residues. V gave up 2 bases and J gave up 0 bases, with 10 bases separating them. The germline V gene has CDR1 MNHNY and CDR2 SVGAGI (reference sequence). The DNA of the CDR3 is TGTGCCAGCAGTTACGGGGGCAGTTCTAACTATGGCTACACCTTC. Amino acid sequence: CASSYGGSSNYGYTF.

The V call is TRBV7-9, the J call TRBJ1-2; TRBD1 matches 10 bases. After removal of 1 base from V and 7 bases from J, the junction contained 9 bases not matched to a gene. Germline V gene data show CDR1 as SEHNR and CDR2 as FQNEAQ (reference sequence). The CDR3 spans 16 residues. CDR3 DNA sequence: TGTGCCAGCAGCTTAGTAGGGGGACAGGGGAAATTTGGCTACACCTTC. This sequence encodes CASSLVGGQGKFGYTF. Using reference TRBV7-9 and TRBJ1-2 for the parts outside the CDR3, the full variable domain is DTGVSQNPRHKITKRGQNVTFRCDPISEHNRLYWYRQTLGQGPEFLTYFQNEAQLEKSRLLSDRFSAERPKGSFSTLEIQRTEQGDSAMYLCASSLVGGQGKFGYTFGSGTRLTVV.

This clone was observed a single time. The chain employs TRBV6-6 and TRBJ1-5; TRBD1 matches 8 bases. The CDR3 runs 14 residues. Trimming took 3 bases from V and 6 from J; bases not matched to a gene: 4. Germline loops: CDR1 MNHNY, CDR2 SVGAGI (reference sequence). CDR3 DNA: TGTGCCAGCAGTTATGGACAGGGCGGTCAGCCCCAGCATTTT. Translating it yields CASSYGQGGQPQHF.

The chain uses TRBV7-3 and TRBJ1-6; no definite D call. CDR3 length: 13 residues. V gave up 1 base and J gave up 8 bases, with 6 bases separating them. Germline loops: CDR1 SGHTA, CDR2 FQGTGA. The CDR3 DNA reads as TGTGCCAGCAGCTTAATGGCGGATTCACCCCTCCACTTT. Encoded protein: CASSLMADSPLHF.

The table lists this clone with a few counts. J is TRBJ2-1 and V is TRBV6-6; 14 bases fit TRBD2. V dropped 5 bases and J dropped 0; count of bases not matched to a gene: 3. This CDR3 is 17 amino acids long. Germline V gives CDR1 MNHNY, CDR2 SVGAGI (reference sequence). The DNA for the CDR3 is TGTGCCAGCAGTCGACTAGCGGGAGGGAGCTCCTACAATGAGCAGTTCTTC. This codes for CASSRLAGGSSYNEQFF.

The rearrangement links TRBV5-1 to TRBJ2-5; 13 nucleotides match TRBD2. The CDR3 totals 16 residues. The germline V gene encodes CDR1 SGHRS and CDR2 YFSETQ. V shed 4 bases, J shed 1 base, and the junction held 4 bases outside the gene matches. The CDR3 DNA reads TGCGCCAGCAGCGAGGGACTAGCGGGGTCCCAAGAGACCCAGTACTTC. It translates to CASSEGLAGSQETQYF.

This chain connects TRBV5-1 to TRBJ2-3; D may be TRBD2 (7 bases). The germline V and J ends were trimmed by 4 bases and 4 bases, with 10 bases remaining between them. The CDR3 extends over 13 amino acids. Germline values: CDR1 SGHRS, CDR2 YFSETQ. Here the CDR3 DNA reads TGCGCCAGCAGCGGCGGGGGCGCAGATACGCAGTATTTT. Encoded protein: CASSGGGADTQYF.

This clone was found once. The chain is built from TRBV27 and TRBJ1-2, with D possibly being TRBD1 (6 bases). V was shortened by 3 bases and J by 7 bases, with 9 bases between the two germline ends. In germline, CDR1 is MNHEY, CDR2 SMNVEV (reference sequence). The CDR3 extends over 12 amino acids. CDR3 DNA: TGTGCCAGCAGTTTCACAGGGACTGGCTACACCTTC. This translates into CASSFTGTGYTF.

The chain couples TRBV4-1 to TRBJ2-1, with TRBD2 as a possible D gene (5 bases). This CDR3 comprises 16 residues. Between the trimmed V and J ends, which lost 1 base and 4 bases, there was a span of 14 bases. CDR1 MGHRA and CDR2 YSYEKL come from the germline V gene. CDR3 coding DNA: TGCGCCAGCAGCCAAGTGGACTTAATCGTTTACAATGAGCAGTTCTTC. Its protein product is CASSQVDLIVYNEQFF.

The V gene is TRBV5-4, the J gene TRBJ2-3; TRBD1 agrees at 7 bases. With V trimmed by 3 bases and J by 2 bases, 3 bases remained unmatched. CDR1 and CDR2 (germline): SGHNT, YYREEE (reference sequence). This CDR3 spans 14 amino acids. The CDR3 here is CASSSQGDTDTQYF. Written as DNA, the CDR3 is TGTGCCAGCAGCTCCCAGGGGGACACAGATACGCAGTATTTT.

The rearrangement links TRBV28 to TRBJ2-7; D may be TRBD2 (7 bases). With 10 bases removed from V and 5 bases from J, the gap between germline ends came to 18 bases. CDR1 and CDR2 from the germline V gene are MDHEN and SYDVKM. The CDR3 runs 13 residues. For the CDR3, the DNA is TGTGCCACCCACAGGGTGGGAGGGCACGAGCAGTACTTC. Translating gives CATHRVGGHEQYF.